This T cell receptor beta chain was recovered during a study of CD8 T cells in ankylosing spondylitis. Unmatched junction bases numbered 11, after V lost 6 bases and J lost 10 bases. CDR1 and CDR2 (germline): SNHLY, FYNNEI. The length of the CDR3 is 16 residues. Regarding the study as a whole: It appeared that ankylosing spondylitis blood was characterized by a TCR beta motif of fewer than ten highly homologous variants. In ankylosing spondylitis patients, matched synovial fluid reportedly showed significant enrichment of disease-linked clones. Within peripheral blood, clones linked to disease were CD8+ and relatively rare.

This clonotype was detected a few times. Its target is not known. TCRdb processed the 5' RACE reads anew with MiXCR; each CDR3 protein has one entry. Among roughly 250,000 distinct CDR3 sequences, about 10% were seen once, and the ten largest hold around 3%. The sequenced material came from blood, either unsorted or a sorted T cell fraction (not recorded which). V gene TRBV2 combines with J gene TRBJ1-6; 11 positions agree with TRBD1. The TCR was taken from a male donor with ankylosing spondylitis or in good health (not recorded which). The CDR3 region has the DNA TGTGCCAGCAGCCTAAAGGACAGGGGGCGGTTGTCACCCCTCCACTTT. Translating gives CASSLKDRGRLSPLHF.